These T cell receptor beta chains were read from a single sample in a study of T cells after yellow fever vaccination. TCRdb passed the 5' RACE reads through MiXCR, listing each CDR3 protein once. The repertoire consists of about 180,000 distinct CDR3 sequences, with about 6% occurring once and the leading ten covering less than 3%. The sequencing here drew on CD4+ T cells sorted from PBMCs, taken on the day of the first yellow fever vaccination. The receptors were sampled from a young man who received the YFV17D yellow fever vaccine. The CDR3 runs from the conserved cysteine through the conserved F or W. D genes are given only for firm matches. The listing skips clone size in some rows; elsewhere it reads once, few, many or a size class.

CDR3nt: TGCGCCAGCAGCCGGGAGGAACCGACTAGCGAGATCACCGGGGAGCTGTTTTTT
CDR3aa: CASSREEPTSEITGELFF
j_gene: TRBJ2-2
abundance: -
d_gene: TRBD2
v_gene: TRBV4-1

CDR3nt: TGTGCCAGCAGCTTCACGGGGGGGAACAATGAGCAGTTCTTC
CDR3aa: CASSFTGGNNEQFF
j_gene: TRBJ2-1
abundance: few
d_gene: TRBD2
v_gene: TRBV7-2

CDR3nt: TGTGCCAGCAGCTTGTGGAGTACGCAGTATTTT
CDR3aa: CASSLWSTQYF
j_gene: TRBJ2-3
abundance: many
d_gene: -
v_gene: TRBV7-2

CDR3nt: TGTGCCAGCAGTTACTCTACGGGACAGGGGGTTAAAACCGGGGAGCTGTTTTTT
CDR3aa: CASSYSTGQGVKTGELFF
j_gene: TRBJ2-2
abundance: many
d_gene: TRBD1
v_gene: TRBV6-5

CDR3nt: TGCGCCAGCAGCTTGTCCCCGTCGGATACGCAGTATTTT
CDR3aa: CASSLSPSDTQYF
j_gene: TRBJ2-3
abundance: many
d_gene: -
v_gene: TRBV5-1

CDR3nt: TGTGCCACCAGTGCGAGGAGAGGGACTGAAGCTTTCTTT
CDR3aa: CATSARRGTEAFF
j_gene: TRBJ1-1
abundance: many
d_gene: -
v_gene: TRBV24-1

CDR3nt: TGTGCCAGCTCACCCCAGGGAGTTCAGCCCCAGCATTTT
CDR3aa: CASSPQGVQPQHF
j_gene: TRBJ1-5
abundance: -
d_gene: -
v_gene: TRBV18

CDR3nt: TGTGCCAGCAGTTCACCTAGGAGGGATTCTAATTCACCCCTCCACTTT
CDR3aa: CASSSPRRDSNSPLHF
j_gene: TRBJ1-6
abundance: -
d_gene: -
v_gene: TRBV28

CDR3nt: TGTGCCAGCAGTTATCTCGTCGGCTACACCTTC
CDR3aa: CASSYLVGYTF
j_gene: TRBJ1-2
abundance: -
d_gene: -
v_gene: TRBV6-6

CDR3nt: TGTGCCTCGGGGTCCCTCTCTGGAAACACCATATATTTT
CDR3aa: CASGSLSGNTIYF
j_gene: TRBJ1-3
abundance: many
d_gene: -
v_gene: TRBV2

CDR3nt: TGTGCCAGCAGCACCACTAGCGGGGAGCAGTTCTTC
CDR3aa: CASSTTSGEQFF
j_gene: TRBJ2-1
abundance: few
d_gene: TRBD2
v_gene: TRBV7-9

CDR3nt: TGTGCCATCAGGCCTCCGGACGGAATGTTTGCTTTCTTT
CDR3aa: CAIRPPDGMFAFF
j_gene: TRBJ1-1
abundance: -
d_gene: -
v_gene: TRBV10-3

CDR3nt: TGTGCCAGCACCCGGGGAGGGGGCAAGACCTACGAGCAGTACTTC
CDR3aa: CASTRGGGKTYEQYF
j_gene: TRBJ2-7
abundance: many
d_gene: -
v_gene: TRBV12-3/TRBV12-4

CDR3nt: TGTGCCAGCAGCACCGACAGGGGAAACACCATATATTTT
CDR3aa: CASSTDRGNTIYF
j_gene: TRBJ1-3
abundance: -
d_gene: -
v_gene: TRBV7-3

CDR3nt: TGCGCCAGCAGCTTTCAACAGGGAGACTACACTGAAGCTTTCTTT
CDR3aa: CASSFQQGDYTEAFF
j_gene: TRBJ1-1
abundance: few
d_gene: -
v_gene: TRBV5-1

CDR3nt: TGCGCCAGCAGCCAAGATCCCAGAGTCACCATGGAAAAACTGTTTTTT
CDR3aa: CASSQDPRVTMEKLFF
j_gene: TRBJ1-4
abundance: -
d_gene: -
v_gene: TRBV4-3

CDR3nt: TGTGCCAGCAGCTTACACTCTGGGGCCAACGTCCTGACTTTC
CDR3aa: CASSLHSGANVLTF
j_gene: TRBJ2-6
abundance: many
d_gene: -
v_gene: TRBV7-9

CDR3nt: TGCGCCAGCAGCCCGGGACAGAACACAGATACGCAGTATTTT
CDR3aa: CASSPGQNTDTQYF
j_gene: TRBJ2-3
abundance: many
d_gene: TRBD1
v_gene: TRBV5-1

CDR3nt: TGCGCCAGCAGCTTGGGCCCGAACACAGATACGCAGTATTTT
CDR3aa: CASSLGPNTDTQYF
j_gene: TRBJ2-3
abundance: many
d_gene: -
v_gene: TRBV5-1

CDR3nt: TGTGCCAGCAGCTTAGGCGGGGCGCAGTACTTC
CDR3aa: CASSLGGAQYF
j_gene: TRBJ2-7
abundance: -
d_gene: -
v_gene: TRBV11-2

CDR3nt: TGTGCCAGCAGTTTGATGACTAGCGTCCCAGATACGCAGTATTTT
CDR3aa: CASSLMTSVPDTQYF
j_gene: TRBJ2-3
abundance: few
d_gene: TRBD2
v_gene: TRBV27

CDR3nt: TGTGCCAGCAGCCCAATCCGGGGGGAACCTTACAATGAGCAGTTCTTC
CDR3aa: CASSPIRGEPYNEQFF
j_gene: TRBJ2-1
abundance: many
d_gene: TRBD2
v_gene: TRBV11-2

CDR3nt: TGTGCCAGCAGTTTTGGGCTAGAAAACATTCAGTACTTC
CDR3aa: CASSFGLENIQYF
j_gene: TRBJ2-4
abundance: many
d_gene: -
v_gene: TRBV28

CDR3nt: TGTGCCAGTAGTCGCCAACTCGGAACCTACACAGATACGCAGTATTTT
CDR3aa: CASSRQLGTYTDTQYF
j_gene: TRBJ2-3
abundance: few
d_gene: -
v_gene: TRBV19

CDR3nt: TGTGCCAGCAGTTTCGGGCCCGCAAGCAATCAGCCCCAGCATTTT
CDR3aa: CASSFGPASNQPQHF
j_gene: TRBJ1-5
abundance: few
d_gene: -
v_gene: TRBV6-5

CDR3nt: TGTGCCAGCGGCCGGGACGCTTATGGCTACACCTTC
CDR3aa: CASGRDAYGYTF
j_gene: TRBJ1-2
abundance: few
d_gene: -
v_gene: TRBV5-4

CDR3nt: TGTGCCAGCAGCGTAGGCAGCGCTAGCTCCTACGAGCAGTACTTC
CDR3aa: CASSVGSASSYEQYF
j_gene: TRBJ2-7
abundance: -
d_gene: -
v_gene: TRBV9

CDR3nt: TGTGCCAGCACTTCCGGGACAGGGGCTGATACGCAGTATTTT
CDR3aa: CASTSGTGADTQYF
j_gene: TRBJ2-3
abundance: many
d_gene: TRBD1
v_gene: TRBV25-1

CDR3nt: TGCGCCAGCAGCCAACTAAGTGGGGTTGGCGAGCAGTACTTC
CDR3aa: CASSQLSGVGEQYF
j_gene: TRBJ2-7
abundance: few
d_gene: -
v_gene: TRBV4-3